Sequencing of this TCR beta chain was carried out in a study of T cells in localized non-small cell lung cancer. This clone was counted between two and nine times. Its specificity is unknown. The V and J ends lost 6 bases and 4 bases respectively, with 12 bases between them. CDR1 is SNHLY, CDR2 FYNNEI, per germline. This CDR3 is 14 amino acids long. General observations from the study: Uninvolved adjacent lung had the highest recorded T cell clonality, with tumor below it. Out of the top 100 tumor clones, a median roughly 52 were seen in adjacent lung.

The assay was immunoSEQ multiplex PCR, and TCRdb's table has in-frame clones only and misses some. The sample includes some 72,000 clones, approximately 85% seen only once; the top ten take 2.8%. This rearrangement joins TRBV2 to TRBJ2-2; D is ambiguous. The sequence derives from a man between 35 and 75 years old with stage I lung adenocarcinoma. The sample here was peripheral blood, taken before any cancer treatment. CDR3 DNA: TGTGCCAGCAGCCCCCTCGGAGTCACCGGGGAGCTGTTTTTT. Encoded protein: CASSPLGVTGELFF.